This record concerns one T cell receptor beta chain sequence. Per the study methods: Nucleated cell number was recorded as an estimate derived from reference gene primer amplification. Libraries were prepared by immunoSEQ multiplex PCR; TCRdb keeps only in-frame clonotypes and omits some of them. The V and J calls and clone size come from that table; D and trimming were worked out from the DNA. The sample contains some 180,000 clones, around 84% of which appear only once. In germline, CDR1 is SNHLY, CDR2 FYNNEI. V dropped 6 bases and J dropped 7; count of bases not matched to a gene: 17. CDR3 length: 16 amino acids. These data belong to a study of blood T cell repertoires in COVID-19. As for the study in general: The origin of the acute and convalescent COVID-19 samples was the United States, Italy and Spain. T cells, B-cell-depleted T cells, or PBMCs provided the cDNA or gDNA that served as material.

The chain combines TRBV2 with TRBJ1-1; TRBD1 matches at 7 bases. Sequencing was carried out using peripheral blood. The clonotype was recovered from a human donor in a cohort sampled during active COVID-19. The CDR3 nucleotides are TGTGCCAGCAGAAAAACACAGGGGTCCTTAGGGGATGAAGCTTTCTTT. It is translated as CASRKTQGSLGDEAFF.